A single sample is the source of the 12 T cell receptor beta chains below, sequenced in a study of cytomegalovirus exposure and HLA in healthy donors. Both 60 Vbeta primers and 13 Jbeta primers went into the PCR. Using immunoSEQ multiplex PCR, the repertoire was profiled, and TCRdb retains in-frame clones only, with some absent. The sample table sets out about 190,000 clones. Sequences were obtained from PBMCs. These receptors originate from a man aged 30 to 45 in good health and CMV-seronegative.

This chain uses TRBV10-1 with TRBJ2-1; 10 bases agree with TRBD1. Germline-derived CDR1 and CDR2 are WNHNN and SYGVQD (reference sequence). The CDR3 totals 19 residues. The trim removed 4 bases at V and 4 bases at J, leaving 16 bases unmatched. CDR3 sequence: CASSGSSFSGDRGYNEQFF. CDR3 in DNA: TGCGCCAGCAGTGGATCCTCCTTCTCGGGGGACAGGGGATACAATGAGCAGTTCTTC.

The J gene is TRBJ1-2, the V gene TRBV7-8; possible D gene TRBD1, 5 bases. The V gene lost 1 base and the J gene lost 6 bases, with 12 bases spanning the gap. Germline-derived CDR1 and CDR2 are SGHVS and FQNEAQ. The length of the CDR3 is 14 residues. CDR3 sequence (DNA): TGTGCCAGCAGCTTAGTGTCAGGGTCCCATGGCTACACCTTC. Protein: CASSLVSGSHGYTF.

V is TRBV30 and J is TRBJ2-3, with D possibly being TRBD2 (6 bases). This CDR3 is 12 amino acids long. From germline, CDR1 is GTSNPN and CDR2 SVGIG (reference sequence). The ends were cut back, 3 bases at V and 8 bases at J, with 12 bases in the middle. The CDR3 sequence is CAWRGGFGTQYF. The CDR3 coding sequence is TGTGCCTGGAGGGGGGGTTTTGGTACGCAGTATTTT.

The chain couples TRBV11-2 to TRBJ2-2, with 10 bases lining up with TRBD2. There are 16 residues in the CDR3. Germline lookup yields CDR1 SGHAT and CDR2 FQNNGV. V shed 5 bases and J 3 bases; nucleotides not matched to a gene: 6. The CDR3 is CASSPSGGEHTGELFF. The DNA of the CDR3 is TGTGCCAGCAGCCCGAGCGGGGGGGAGCACACCGGGGAGCTGTTTTTT.

The CDR3 spells CAIRPLGGRGSYEQYF. CDR3 nucleotide sequence: TGTGCCATCAGACCCCTAGGGGGACGTGGATCCTACGAGCAGTACTTC. This chain uses TRBV10-3 with TRBJ2-7, with D tentatively TRBD1 (6 bases). V was shortened by 6 bases and J by 1 base, with 19 bases between the two germline ends. CDR1 and CDR2 from the germline V gene are ENHRY and SYGVKD. The CDR3 has 16 residues.

V is TRBV7-8 and J is TRBJ2-3; a possible D gene is TRBD2 (6 bases). This CDR3 contains 15 residues. CDR1 is SGHVS and CDR2 is FQNEAQ in the germline V gene. Trimming shortened V by 4 bases and J by 0 bases, and 11 bases separated the two germline ends. The CDR3 bases are TGTGCCAGCAGCTCTACCGGGACTAGCACAGATACGCAGTATTTT. Amino acid sequence: CASSSTGTSTDTQYF.

The chain uses TRBV10-1 and TRBJ2-2; maybe TRBD1 (6 bases). The V end lost 3 bases, the J end lost 4 bases, and 9 bases lay between the germline ends. The CDR3 extends over 14 amino acids. In germline, CDR1 is WNHNN, CDR2 SYGVQD (reference sequence). The CDR3 sequence is CASSESGATGELFF. CDR3 in DNA: TGCGCCAGCAGTGAATCAGGGGCCACCGGGGAGCTGTTTTTT.

This rearrangement joins TRBV10-3 to TRBJ1-2; 10 bases fit TRBD1. The CDR3 extends over 14 amino acids. Losses at the gene ends were 6 bases for V and 3 bases for J; bases not matched to a gene: 4. The germline CDR1 and CDR2 sequences are ENHRY and SYGVKD. The CDR3 DNA is TGTGCCATCAGCGAGGACAGGGGGTACTATGGCTACACCTTC. Encoded protein: CAISEDRGYYGYTF.

The V call is TRBV7-2, the J call TRBJ2-5; 9 positions agree with TRBD1. Germline V CDR1 and CDR2: SGHTA, FQGNSA. Trimming took 5 bases from V and 4 from J; bases not matched to a gene: 8. CDR3 length: 15 amino acids. The CDR3 sequence: CASSHWDRVVETQYF. CDR3 DNA sequence: TGTGCCAGCAGCCACTGGGACAGGGTGGTAGAGACCCAGTACTTC.

The chain recombines TRBV4-1 with TRBJ1-5, with TRBD1 identical over 12 bases. Germline trimming cut 0 bases from V and 4 bases from J; bases unmatched to any gene: 7. Germline CDR1 MGHRA, CDR2 YSYEKL. The CDR3 totals 18 residues. This CDR3 is CASSQEPGQGARNQPQHF. The CDR3 DNA follows: TGCGCCAGCAGCCAAGAACCGGGACAGGGGGCTCGAAATCAGCCCCAGCATTTT.

The chain uses TRBV11-2 and TRBJ2-1; 10 bases agree with TRBD1. The CDR3 totals 15 residues. From germline, CDR1 is SGHAT and CDR2 FQNNGV. After removal of 3 bases from V and 7 bases from J, the junction contained 6 bases not matched to a gene. Here the CDR3 DNA reads TGTGCCAGCAGCTTTGGGGGACAGGGGAGGAATGAGCAGTTCTTC. Protein product: CASSFGGQGRNEQFF. The complete variable domain, with remaining parts taken from reference TRBV11-2 and TRBJ2-1, reads EAGVAQSPRYKIIEKRQSVAFWCNPISGHATLYWYQQILGQGPKLLIQFQNNGVVDDSQLPKDRFSAERLKGVDSTLKIQPAKLEDSAVYLCASSFGGQGRNEQFFGPGTRLTVL.

The chain carries TRBV28 and TRBJ1-4; D may be TRBD1 (6 bases). CDR3 size: 19 residues. CDR1 and CDR2 (germline): MDHEN, SYDVKM. Trimming shortened V by 4 bases and J by 7 bases, and 28 bases separated the two germline ends. The CDR3 sequence is CASSSGAQGLYKVGEKLFF. The CDR3, as DNA: TGTGCCAGCAGTTCCGGGGCCCAGGGGCTATATAAAGTAGGTGAAAAACTGTTTTTT.